Here is one T cell receptor (beta chain) with its context. The CDR3 contains 16 residues. J lost 3 bases, V lost 1 base, and 5 bases had no gene match. This record comes from a study of T cells after yellow fever vaccination. The study made its TCR cDNA through 5'RACE template switching. That step introduced a universal primer site along with UMIs. TCRdb re-derived calls from the 5' RACE reads in MiXCR, one entry per CDR3 protein. The sample yields roughly 190,000 distinct CDR3 sequences, around 10% seen once. The sequences come from CD8+ T cells sorted from PBMCs, collected 15 days after the yellow fever booster vaccination. This clonotype originated in a young man who received the YFV17D yellow fever vaccine. V usage is TRBV12-3 or TRBV12-4 and J usage is TRBJ1-4; 7 nucleotides agree with TRBD1. This CDR3 is CASSLDLRGPNEKLFF. In DNA form, the CDR3 reads TGTGCCAGCAGTTTAGACCTAAGGGGGCCTAATGAAAAACTGTTTTTT.